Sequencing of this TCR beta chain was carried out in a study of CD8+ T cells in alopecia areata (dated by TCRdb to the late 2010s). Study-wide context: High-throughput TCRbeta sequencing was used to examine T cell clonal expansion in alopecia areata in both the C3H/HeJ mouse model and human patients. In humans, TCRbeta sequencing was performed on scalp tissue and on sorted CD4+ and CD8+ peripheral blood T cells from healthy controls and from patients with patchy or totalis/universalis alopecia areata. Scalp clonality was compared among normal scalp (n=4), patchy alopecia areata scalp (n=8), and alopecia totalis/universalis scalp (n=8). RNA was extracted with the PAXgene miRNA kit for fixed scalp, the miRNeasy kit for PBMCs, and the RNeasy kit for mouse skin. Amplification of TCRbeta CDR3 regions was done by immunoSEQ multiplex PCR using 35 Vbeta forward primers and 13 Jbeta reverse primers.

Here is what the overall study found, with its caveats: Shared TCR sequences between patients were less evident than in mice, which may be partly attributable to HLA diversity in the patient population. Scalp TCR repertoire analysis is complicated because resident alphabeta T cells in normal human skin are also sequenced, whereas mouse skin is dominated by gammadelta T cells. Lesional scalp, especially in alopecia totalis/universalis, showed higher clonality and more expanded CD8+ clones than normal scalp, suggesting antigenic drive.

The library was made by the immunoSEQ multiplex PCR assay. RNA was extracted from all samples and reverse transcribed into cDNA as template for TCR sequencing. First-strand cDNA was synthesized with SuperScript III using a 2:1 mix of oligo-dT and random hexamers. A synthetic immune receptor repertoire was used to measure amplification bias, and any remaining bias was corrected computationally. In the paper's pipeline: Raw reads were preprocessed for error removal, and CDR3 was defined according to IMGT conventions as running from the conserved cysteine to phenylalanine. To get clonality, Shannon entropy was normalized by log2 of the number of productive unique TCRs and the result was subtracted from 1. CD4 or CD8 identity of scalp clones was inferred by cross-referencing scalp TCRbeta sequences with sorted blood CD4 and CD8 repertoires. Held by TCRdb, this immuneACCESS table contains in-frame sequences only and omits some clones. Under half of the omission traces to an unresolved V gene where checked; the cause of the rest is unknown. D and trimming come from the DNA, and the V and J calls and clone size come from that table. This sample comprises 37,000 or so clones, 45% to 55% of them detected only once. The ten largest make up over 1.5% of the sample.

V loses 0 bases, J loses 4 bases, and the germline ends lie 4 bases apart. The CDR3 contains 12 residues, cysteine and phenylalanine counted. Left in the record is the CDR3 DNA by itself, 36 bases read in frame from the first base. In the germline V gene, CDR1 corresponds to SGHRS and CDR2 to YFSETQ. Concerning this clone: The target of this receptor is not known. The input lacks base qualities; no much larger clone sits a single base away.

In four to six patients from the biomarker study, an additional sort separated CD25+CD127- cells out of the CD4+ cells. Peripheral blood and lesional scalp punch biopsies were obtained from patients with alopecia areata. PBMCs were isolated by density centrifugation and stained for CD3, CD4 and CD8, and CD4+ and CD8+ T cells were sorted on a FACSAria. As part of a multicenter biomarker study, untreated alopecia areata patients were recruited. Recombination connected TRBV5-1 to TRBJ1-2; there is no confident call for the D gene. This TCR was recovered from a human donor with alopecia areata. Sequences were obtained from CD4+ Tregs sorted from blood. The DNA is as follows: TGCGCCAGCAGCTTGGGCTCCTATGGCTACACCTTC. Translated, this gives CASSLGSYGYTF. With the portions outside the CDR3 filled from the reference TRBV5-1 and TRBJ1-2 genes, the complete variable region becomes KAGVTQTPRYLIKTRGQQVTLSCSPISGHRSVSWYQQTPGQGLQFLFEYFSETQRNKGNFPGRFSGRQFSNSRSEMNVSTLELGDSALYLCASSLGSYGYTFGSGTRLTVV.